The 20 T cell receptor beta chains below come from one sample, sequenced in a study of early T cells in non-severe SARS-CoV-2 infection. TCRdb passed the 5' RACE reads through MiXCR, listing each CDR3 protein once. Of about 54,000 distinct CDR3 sequences detected, under 7.5% appear once; the ten largest clones hold roughly 5%. The specimen was whole blood, collected at baseline. These receptors originate from an adult who was a healthcare worker with PCR-confirmed SARS-CoV-2 infection or an uninfected control (not recorded which).

The V call is TRBV28, the J call TRBJ2-5; TRBD1 is a possible D gene (6 bases). V was shortened by 5 bases and J by 5 bases, with 15 bases between the two germline ends. CDR3 length: 14 residues. Germline-derived CDR1 and CDR2 are MDHEN and SYDVKM. CDR3: CASSTRQDRETQYF. The CDR3 region has the DNA TGTGCCAGCAGTACGAGACAGGATAGGGAGACCCAGTACTTC.

This clonotype has a handful of counts. This chain uses TRBV7-2 with TRBJ2-3; D not certain. CDR1 is SGHTA, CDR2 FQGNSA, per germline. Trimming shortened V by 2 bases and J by 5 bases, and 11 bases separated the two germline ends. This CDR3 region has 14 residues. The CDR3 sequence is CASSLITSIDTQYF. CDR3 coding DNA: TGTGCCAGCAGCTTAATAACTTCGATAGATACGCAGTATTTT. The complete variable domain, with remaining parts taken from reference TRBV7-2 and TRBJ2-3, reads GAGVSQSPSNKVTEKGKDVELRCDPISGHTALYWYRQSLGQGLEFLIYFQGNSAPDKSGLPSDRFSAERTGGSVSTLTIQRTQQEDSAVYLCASSLITSIDTQYFGPGTRLTVL.

This clonotype has just a few counts. V is TRBV29-1 and J is TRBJ2-7, with 8 positions matching TRBD1. The CDR3 runs 14 residues. Germline CDR1 reads SQVTM; CDR2 reads ANQGSEA. V was clipped by 2 bases and J by 7 bases; unmatched bases: 10. CDR3 region: CSVERTGLRGEQYF. The CDR3, as DNA: TGCAGCGTTGAAAGGACAGGGCTTAGGGGGGAGCAGTACTTC.

This clonotype was seen at least ten times. The chain combines TRBV29-1 with TRBJ2-7, with D perhaps matching TRBD1 or TRBD2 (5 bases each). V lost 0 bases to trimming and J lost 1 base, with 16 bases between them. The CDR3 is 16 amino acids. Per germline, CDR1 SQVTM and CDR2 ANQGSEA. The DNA of the CDR3 is TGCAGCGTTGAAGAAAGGGGTAGGGACGAATCCTACGAGCAGTACTTC. It codes for CSVEERGRDESYEQYF.

The rearrangement links TRBV3-1 to TRBJ1-6, with D uncertain. The CDR3 sequence is 16 residues long. Trimming removed 4 bases at V and 7 bases at J, with 17 bases between. The V gene's germline CDR1 is LGHDT and CDR2 YNNKEL (reference sequence). The CDR3 bases are TGTGCCAGCAGCCCTCGTAGCACGGGAATGAATTCACCCCTCCACTTT. This sequence encodes CASSPRSTGMNSPLHF.

The genes are TRBV5-1 and TRBJ2-4; D is ambiguous. This CDR3 has 15 residues. Trimming took off 0 bases at V and 6 bases at J, with 13 bases between the two ends. Germline V CDR1 and CDR2: SGHRS, YFSETQ. The CDR3 nucleotides are TGCGCCAGCAGCTTGGTGCCCGGGTTCCTAAACATTCAGTACTTC. Translation gives CASSLVPGFLNIQYF.

V and J are TRBV6-2 or TRBV6-3 and TRBJ2-3, with a tentative D call TRBD2 (6 bases). The CDR3 is 16 residues long. V lost 7 bases to trimming and J lost 2 bases, with 19 bases between them. Germline lookup yields CDR1 MNHEY and CDR2 SVGEGT. CDR3: CASTDWDFGNTDTQYF. The CDR3 bases are TGTGCCAGCACCGACTGGGACTTTGGGAACACAGATACGCAGTATTTT.

This clonotype turned up a few times. This sequence joins TRBV4-2 and TRBJ2-1; maybe TRBD1 (5 bases). V was clipped by 4 bases and J by 4 bases, with 14 bases between them. CDR1 is LGHNA and CDR2 is YNFKEQ in the germline V gene. CDR3 length: 15 residues. CDR3 sequence reads: CASSPRAGLYNEQFF. CDR3 DNA sequence: TGTGCCAGCAGCCCCCGGGCAGGGCTATACAATGAGCAGTTCTTC.

In this sample, this clonotype turned up many times. V gene TRBV6-6 combines with J gene TRBJ2-7, with no clear D. Deletions cut 8 bases from V and 2 bases from J, with 10 bases between. CDR3 length: 12 amino acids. Germline values: CDR1 MNHNY, CDR2 SVGAGI (reference sequence). The CDR3: CASGPSPYEQYF. The DNA for the CDR3 is TGTGCCAGCGGGCCCTCGCCCTACGAGCAGTACTTC.

This clonotype was counted between two and nine times. V is TRBV7-2 and J is TRBJ1-3; maybe TRBD1 (5 bases). In germline, CDR1 is SGHTA, CDR2 FQGNSA. V lost 2 bases and J lost 4, with 12 bases in between. This CDR3 is 15 amino acids long. In nucleotides, the CDR3 is TGTGCCAGCAGCTTAAGAACAGGCATGGGAAACACCATATATTTT. Translation: CASSLRTGMGNTIYF.

There are a few counts of this clonotype. The V call is TRBV20-1, the J call TRBJ2-7; D may correspond to TRBD1 or TRBD2 (7 bases each). CDR3 length: 16 residues. In germline, CDR1 is DFQATT, CDR2 SNEGSKA (reference sequence). Deletions cut 6 bases from V and 6 bases from J, with 27 bases between. CDR3 bases: TGCAGTGCCGGAAACCCGGGGGAGGGGGCAGTAGGCGAGCAGTACTTC. This gives the protein CSAGNPGEGAVGEQYF.

This clonotype was seen a handful of times. This chain uses TRBV6-6 with TRBJ1-2, with 8 bases aligning to TRBD1. Germline CDR1 and CDR2: MNHNY and SVGAGI (reference sequence). This CDR3 region has 13 residues. Unmatched junction bases numbered 4, after V lost 5 bases and J lost 5 bases. The CDR3 spells CASSPDRVYGYTF. CDR3 bases: TGTGCCAGCAGTCCGGACAGGGTGTATGGCTACACCTTC.

V is TRBV20-1 and J is TRBJ2-2; D not resolved. Between the trimmed V and J ends, which lost 5 bases and 0 bases, there was a span of 10 bases. This CDR3 is 14 amino acids long. CDR1 and CDR2 from the germline V gene are DFQATT and SNEGSKA (reference sequence). CDR3 loop: CSARRSSNTGELFF. CDR3 nucleotide sequence: TGCAGTGCTCGAAGGTCGTCGAACACCGGGGAGCTGTTTTTT.

This clonotype was counted ten times or more. The V and J genes are TRBV6-1 and TRBJ2-2; perhaps TRBD1 as D (6 bases). Trimming pared 7 bases from V and 5 bases from J, leaving 11 bases between. This CDR3 spans 13 amino acids. CDR1 is MNHNS and CDR2 is SASEGT in the germline V gene. CDR3 sequence: CASTKGETGELFF. CDR3 nucleotide sequence: TGTGCCAGCACCAAGGGGGAAACCGGGGAGCTGTTTTTT.

The chain couples TRBV10-1 to TRBJ2-1; tentatively, D is TRBD2 (5 bases). V lost 2 bases, J lost 3 bases, and 11 bases lay in between. The CDR3 is made up of 15 amino acids. Germline V CDR1 and CDR2: WNHNN, SYGVQD (reference sequence). The CDR3 protein is CASSEASLSYNEQFF. DNA of the CDR3: TGCGCCAGCAGTGAGGCTAGCTTGAGCTACAATGAGCAGTTCTTC.

This clonotype was found a few times. The rearrangement joins TRBV7-6 to TRBJ2-1; D remains unclear. CDR1 and CDR2 from the germline V gene are SGHVS and FNYEAQ. Trimming shortened V by 5 bases and J by 5 bases, and 19 bases separated the two germline ends. The CDR3 consists of 16 residues. CDR3 amino acids: CASSPRAATTDNEQFF. CDR3 coding DNA: TGTGCCAGCAGCCCCCGGGCAGCAACTACGGACAATGAGCAGTTCTTC.

This clonotype occurred many times. This chain links TRBV7-2 with TRBJ2-7; D remains unclear. The germline V gene has CDR1 SGHTA and CDR2 FQGNSA. The V end lost 0 bases, the J end lost 4 bases, and 10 bases lay between the germline ends. The CDR3 is 14 amino acids. CDR3 in amino acids: CASSLAGSPYEQYF. The DNA of the CDR3 is TGTGCCAGCAGCTTAGCTGGAAGCCCATACGAGCAGTACTTC.

V usage is TRBV5-1 and J usage is TRBJ1-4; TRBD1 aligns across 8 bases. With V trimmed by 8 bases and J by 5 bases, 2 bases remained unmatched. The CDR3 covers 12 residues. Germline lookup yields CDR1 SGHRS and CDR2 YFSETQ. The CDR3 reads CASGTGNEKLFF. The DNA of the CDR3 is TGCGCCAGTGGGACAGGAAATGAAAAACTGTTTTTT. Complete variable domain (other parts from reference TRBV5-1 and TRBJ1-4): KAGVTQTPRYLIKTRGQQVTLSCSPISGHRSVSWYQQTPGQGLQFLFEYFSETQRNKGNFPGRFSGRQFSNSRSEMNVSTLELGDSALYLCASGTGNEKLFFGSGTQLSVL.

In this sample, this clonotype turned up many times. This chain joins TRBV7-2 and TRBJ2-3, with D possibly matching TRBD2 (5 bases). Deletions cut 2 bases from V and 0 bases from J, with 12 bases between. The CDR3 spans 16 residues. Germline CDR1 and CDR2: SGHTA and FQGNSA. This CDR3 reads CASSLRGGYSTDTQYF. Here the CDR3 DNA reads TGTGCCAGCAGCTTACGCGGCGGGTATAGCACAGATACGCAGTATTTT. The full variable domain, rest sourced from reference TRBV7-2 and TRBJ2-3, is GAGVSQSPSNKVTEKGKDVELRCDPISGHTALYWYRQSLGQGLEFLIYFQGNSAPDKSGLPSDRFSAERTGGSVSTLTIQRTQQEDSAVYLCASSLRGGYSTDTQYFGPGTRLTVL.

The sample holds many counts of this clonotype. This chain connects TRBV4-1 to TRBJ2-3, with 9 bases that match TRBD2. In germline, CDR1 is MGHRA, CDR2 YSYEKL. The CDR3 covers 16 residues. The V gene end was trimmed by 5 bases and the J gene end by 0 bases; junction bases not matched to a gene: 6. The CDR3 spells CASSTGLASSTDTQYF. The CDR3 coding sequence is TGCGCCAGCAGCACCGGACTAGCGTCAAGCACAGATACGCAGTATTTT.